The clone carrying this T cell receptor beta chain was observed a handful of times. With 3 bases removed from V and 9 bases from J, the gap between germline ends came to 12 bases. Germline V lookup: CDR1 MDHEN, CDR2 SYDVKM. This CDR3 region has 13 residues. The data stem from a study of blood T cell repertoires in COVID-19. Clones were read by immunoSEQ multiplex PCR, and TCRdb kept only the in-frame ones, dropping some. Of more than 50,000 clones listed, roughly 74% were seen once; the top ten hold 25% to 30%. This TCR came from a woman over 75 with acute or convalescent COVID-19. Sequencing was done on a sample of peripheral blood. This chain uses TRBV28 with TRBJ2-1, with TRBD2 as a possible D gene (6 bases). This chain's CDR3 is CASSFREPREQFF. CDR3 coding DNA: TGTGCCAGCAGTTTCCGGGAGCCCCGTGAGCAGTTCTTC. The complete variable domain, with remaining parts taken from reference TRBV28 and TRBJ2-1, reads DVKVTQSSRYLVKRTGEKVFLECVQDMDHENMFWYRQDPGLGLRLIYFSYDVKMKEKGDIPEGYSVSREKKERFSLILESASTNQTSMYLCASSFREPREQFFGPGTRLTVL.